The 22 T cell receptor beta chains below come from one sample, sequenced in a study of T cells in narcolepsy. Data came from immunoSEQ multiplex PCR; TCRdb stores just in-frame clones and leaves some out. The data hold fewer than 30,000 clones, with more than 80% observed a single time. The sample consisted of CD45RA- memory CD4+ T cells from PBMCs. The source is a human donor with narcolepsy.

The chain links TRBV2 to TRBJ2-4; D not certain. The CDR3 has 14 residues. The ends were cut back, 6 bases at V and 2 bases at J, with 11 bases in the middle. Per the germline V gene, CDR1 is SNHLY and CDR2 is FYNNEI. The CDR3 spells CASRRSVSKNIQYF. The CDR3 DNA sequence: TGTGCCAGCAGGAGAAGTGTTTCCAAAAACATTCAGTACTTC.

This chain uses TRBV7-3 with TRBJ1-1, with 8 bases lining up with TRBD1. The CDR3 consists of 12 residues. CDR1 is SGHTA and CDR2 is FQGTGA in the germline V gene. V trimming: 4 bases; J trimming: 7 bases; junction bases outside the gene matches: 2. CDR3 sequence: CASSWGTGEAFF. In DNA, the CDR3 is TGTGCCAGCAGCTGGGGGACAGGTGAAGCTTTCTTT.

This clone was recorded a few times. V gene TRBV2 combines with J gene TRBJ1-3; D uncertain. The V end was cut by 8 bases, the J end by 0 bases, with 11 bases between. Germline V gene sequence: CDR1 SNHLY, CDR2 FYNNEI. This CDR3 contains 14 residues. The CDR3 sequence: CASRSRVSGNTIYF. The CDR3 DNA reads as TGTGCCAGCCGAAGTCGGGTCTCTGGAAACACCATATATTTT.

This clone was observed a few times. The rearrangement joins TRBV19 to TRBJ1-3, with D uncertain. Germline CDR1 and CDR2: LNHDA and SQIVND (reference sequence). Trimming pared 11 bases from V and 4 bases from J, leaving 24 bases between. CDR3 size: 16 residues. The CDR3 nucleotides are TGTGCCTCAGATGGGAGACGGTCAAATCTGGGAAACACCATATATTTT. As protein: CASDGRRSNLGNTIYF.

The J gene is TRBJ2-5, the V gene TRBV7-7; possibly TRBD1 for D (8 bases). Trimming stripped 4 bases from V and 7 bases from J, with 19 bases between. Germline V gene data show CDR1 as SSHAT and CDR2 as FNYEAQ (reference sequence). There are 15 residues in the CDR3. The CDR3 nucleotides read TGTGCCAGCAGCTCCGACAGGGGACTAAGCCGGACCCAGTACTTC. As protein: CASSSDRGLSRTQYF.

This clone appeared once. The J gene is TRBJ2-3, the V gene TRBV7-9; 9 bases agree with TRBD2. Germline V gene lookup returns CDR1 SEHNR and CDR2 FQNEAQ (reference sequence). V shed 5 bases and J 3 bases; nucleotides not matched to a gene: 9. The CDR3 has 16 amino acids. The CDR3 sequence is CASSRYSGRETDTQYF. Here the CDR3 DNA reads TGTGCCAGCAGCAGATATAGCGGGAGAGAGACAGATACGCAGTATTTT.

V and J are TRBV19 and TRBJ2-1, with TRBD2 matching over 7 bases. From germline, CDR1 is LNHDA and CDR2 SQIVND (reference sequence). V dropped 2 bases and J dropped 9; count of bases not matched to a gene: 10. This CDR3 is 15 amino acids long. The CDR3 DNA follows: TGTGCCAGTAGTATACGTGGGACTTCGGGGGGTGAGCAGTTCTTC. Protein product: CASSIRGTSGGEQFF.

The chain recombines TRBV5-1 with TRBJ2-7, with 13 bases identical to TRBD2. In germline, CDR1 is SGHRS, CDR2 YFSETQ. CDR3 length: 15 residues. The V segment lost 3 bases and the J segment 2 bases; nucleotides outside the gene matches: 2. The CDR3 sequence: CASSSGLAGTYEQYF. Written as DNA, the CDR3 is TGCGCCAGCAGCTCGGGACTAGCGGGAACCTACGAGCAGTACTTC.

This clone has only one observation. The chain carries TRBV19 and TRBJ2-1, with 7 bases fitting TRBD2. Germline CDR1 LNHDA, CDR2 SQIVND (reference sequence). Germline trimming cut 2 bases from V and 3 bases from J; bases unmatched to any gene: 4. This CDR3 is 15 amino acids long. The CDR3 loop is CASSINRDYYNEQFF. The CDR3 region has the DNA TGTGCCAGTAGTATAAATCGGGACTACTACAATGAGCAGTTCTTC. Complete variable domain (other parts from reference TRBV19 and TRBJ2-1): DGGITQSPKYLFRKEGQNVTLSCEQNLNHDAMYWYRQDPGQGLRLIYYSQIVNDFQKGDIAEGYSVSREKKESFPLTVTSAQKNPTAFYLCASSINRDYYNEQFFGPGTRLTVL.

The rearrangement links TRBV6-1 to TRBJ1-2, with D possibly matching TRBD1 (6 bases). Deletions cut 8 bases from V and 8 bases from J, with 15 bases between. CDR3 length: 12 residues. CDR1 MNHNS and CDR2 SASEGT come from the germline V gene. The CDR3 DNA follows: TGTGCCAGCCGATGGGACGGACAGGGCTACACCTTC. Protein sequence: CASRWDGQGYTF.

The CDR3 loop is CASSIGRTGGADEQYF. CDR3 sequence (DNA): TGTGCCAGTAGTATAGGGAGAACAGGGGGCGCGGACGAGCAGTACTTC. V and J are TRBV19 and TRBJ2-7; 9 bases are shared with TRBD1. The CDR3 has 16 residues. The V and J ends lost 1 base and 5 bases, in that order; junction bases with no gene match: 9. Germline CDR1 LNHDA, CDR2 SQIVND (reference sequence).

This chain joins TRBV6-4 and TRBJ1-1; 8 bases are a match to TRBD1. Germline loops: CDR1 MRHNA, CDR2 SNTAGT. This CDR3 spans 13 amino acids. Trimming removed 4 bases from V and 7 bases from J; junction bases left unmatched: 5. CDR3 DNA: TGTGCCAGCAGTGTCGACAGGGGCGGTGAAGCTTTCTTT. This sequence encodes CASSVDRGGEAFF.

V and J are TRBV5-1 and TRBJ2-3, with D perhaps TRBD1 (6 bases). Germline V lookup: CDR1 SGHRS, CDR2 YFSETQ. The CDR3 is 16 amino acids. V was trimmed by 4 bases and J by 1 base, leaving 16 bases between them. The CDR3 region has the DNA TGCGCCAGCAGCGTCCGGACAGTTTCTGGCACAGATACGCAGTATTTT. Residues: CASSVRTVSGTDTQYF.

This sequence joins TRBV6-6 and TRBJ2-1; unclear D gene. In germline, CDR1 is MNHNY, CDR2 SVGAGI (reference sequence). This CDR3 contains 12 residues. V was clipped by 2 bases and J by 8 bases, with 7 bases between them. CDR3 in amino acids: CASSYRGDEQFF. The CDR3 nucleotides are TGTGCCAGCAGTTACAGAGGTGATGAGCAGTTCTTC.

The chain couples TRBV25-1 to TRBJ1-1; D not resolved. The germline V gene encodes CDR1 MGHDK and CDR2 SYGVNS. The germline V and J ends were trimmed by 2 bases and 1 base, with 11 bases remaining between them. The CDR3 has 15 amino acids. Here the CDR3 DNA reads TGTGCCAGCAGTGAAGCTGCGGGGAGGAACACTGAAGCTTTCTTT. This encodes CASSEAAGRNTEAFF.

The V and J genes are TRBV7-2 and TRBJ1-2; no clear D gene. This CDR3 region has 16 residues. Germline loops: CDR1 SGHTA, CDR2 FQGNSA. Deletions cut 7 bases from V and 2 bases from J, with 20 bases between. In nucleotides, the CDR3 is TGTGCCAGCAACACTGGCGGCGGGAGATCCAACTATGGCTACACCTTC. Translating it yields CASNTGGGRSNYGYTF.

This clone was detected only once. The V call is TRBV7-2, the J call TRBJ2-7; possible D gene TRBD1, 6 bases. The germline V gene has CDR1 SGHTA and CDR2 FQGNSA. The CDR3 covers 15 residues. V was cut by 1 base and J by 3 bases, with 13 bases left in between. CDR3 protein: CASSLGGGDIYEQYF. The CDR3 DNA reads TGTGCCAGCAGCTTAGGAGGGGGAGACATCTACGAGCAGTACTTC.

The chain couples TRBV7-7 to TRBJ2-5, with D maybe TRBD1 (6 bases). Germline CDR1 is SSHAT and CDR2 is FNYEAQ (reference sequence). V lost 3 bases and J 0 bases, leaving 11 bases between the germline ends. This CDR3 is 15 amino acids long. Here the CDR3 DNA reads TGTGCCAGCAGCTTCTGGGGGCGGCACCAAGAGACCCAGTACTTC. This encodes CASSFWGRHQETQYF.

V is TRBV5-1 and J is TRBJ1-1; D is unresolved. V dropped 5 bases and J dropped 0 bases, with 14 bases sitting between them. The CDR3 runs 15 residues. Germline V lookup: CDR1 SGHRS, CDR2 YFSETQ. The CDR3 protein is CASSISQPLNTEAFF. Written as DNA, the CDR3 is TGCGCCAGCAGTATTTCACAGCCCTTGAACACTGAAGCTTTCTTT.

The genes are TRBV9 and TRBJ2-7; TRBD1 aligns across 9 bases. The CDR3 covers 13 residues. Germline V gene sequence: CDR1 SGDLS, CDR2 YYNGEE. Losses at the gene ends were 0 bases for V and 5 bases for J; bases not matched to a gene: 0. The CDR3 region has the DNA TGTGCCAGCAGCGTAGGGACAGGGGACGAGCAGTACTTC. It encodes CASSVGTGDEQYF.

The chain recombines TRBV7-3 with TRBJ1-1, with D unclear. CDR1 and CDR2 from the germline V gene are SGHTA and FQGTGA. Trimming cost V 5 bases and J 2 bases, with 6 bases left between them. This CDR3 is built from 12 residues. CDR3 DNA sequence: TGTGCCAGCAGCAACGGTAACACTGAAGCTTTCTTT. Its translation: CASSNGNTEAFF.

The rearrangement links TRBV5-1 to TRBJ1-3, with D unclear. The CDR3 totals 14 residues. Trimming took 1 base from V and 4 from J, leaving 9 bases between them. Germline V gene sequence: CDR1 SGHRS, CDR2 YFSETQ. The CDR3 protein is CASSLRGPGNTIYF. In nucleotides, the CDR3 is TGCGCCAGCAGCTTGCGCGGCCCAGGAAACACCATATATTTT.